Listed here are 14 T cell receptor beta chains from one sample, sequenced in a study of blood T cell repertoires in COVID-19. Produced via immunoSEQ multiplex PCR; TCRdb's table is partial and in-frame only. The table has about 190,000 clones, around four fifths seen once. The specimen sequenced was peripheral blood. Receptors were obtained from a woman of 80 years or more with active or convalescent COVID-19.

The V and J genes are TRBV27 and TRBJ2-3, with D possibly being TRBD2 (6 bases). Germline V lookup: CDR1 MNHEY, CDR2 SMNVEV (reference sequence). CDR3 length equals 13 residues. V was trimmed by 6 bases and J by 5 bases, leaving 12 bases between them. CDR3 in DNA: TGTGCCAGCAGGGGTTGGGGGGTAGATACGCAGTATTTT. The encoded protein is CASRGWGVDTQYF.

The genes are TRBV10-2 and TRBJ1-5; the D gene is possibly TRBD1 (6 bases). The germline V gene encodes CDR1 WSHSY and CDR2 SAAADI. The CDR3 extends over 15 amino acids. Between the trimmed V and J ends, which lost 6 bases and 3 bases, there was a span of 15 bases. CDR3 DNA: TGCGCCAGCAGCGAGGAGGGACACTACAATCAGCCCCAGCATTTT. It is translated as CASSEEGHYNQPQHF.

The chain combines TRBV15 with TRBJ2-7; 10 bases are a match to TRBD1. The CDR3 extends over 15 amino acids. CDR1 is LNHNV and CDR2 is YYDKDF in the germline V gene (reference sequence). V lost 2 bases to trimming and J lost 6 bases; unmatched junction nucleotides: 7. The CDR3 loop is CATSRPGQGPLEQYF. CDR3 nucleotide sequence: TGTGCCACCAGCAGACCGGGACAGGGGCCTCTCGAGCAGTACTTC.

CDR3 bases: TGCAGCGTTACGGACAGGGCAACCGGGGAGCTGTTTTTT. Encoded protein: CSVTDRATGELFF. V is TRBV29-1 and J is TRBJ2-2, with TRBD1 identical over 8 bases. The V segment lost 5 bases and the J segment 5 bases; nucleotides outside the gene matches: 4. CDR1 and CDR2 (germline): SQVTM, ANQGSEA. This CDR3 region has 13 residues.

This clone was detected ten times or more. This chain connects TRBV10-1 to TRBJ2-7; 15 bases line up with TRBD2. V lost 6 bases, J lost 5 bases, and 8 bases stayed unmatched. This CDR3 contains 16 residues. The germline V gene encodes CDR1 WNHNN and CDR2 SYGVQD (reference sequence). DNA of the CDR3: TGCGCCAGCAGGGGACTAGCGGGGGGTCTACCCCACGAGCAGTACTTC. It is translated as CASRGLAGGLPHEQYF.

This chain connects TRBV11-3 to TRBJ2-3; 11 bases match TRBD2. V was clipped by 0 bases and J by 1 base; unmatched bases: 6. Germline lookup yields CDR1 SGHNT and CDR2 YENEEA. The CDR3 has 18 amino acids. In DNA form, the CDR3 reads TGTGCCAGCAGCTTAGATCGCTCGACTAGCGGGGGCACAGATACGCAGTATTTT. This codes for CASSLDRSTSGGTDTQYF. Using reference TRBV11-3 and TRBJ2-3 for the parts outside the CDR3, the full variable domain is EAGVVQSPRYKIIEKKQPVAFWCNPISGHNTLYWYLQNLGQGPELLIRYENEEAVDDSQLPKDRFSAERLKGVDSTLKIQPAELGDSAVYLCASSLDRSTSGGTDTQYFGPGTRLTVL.

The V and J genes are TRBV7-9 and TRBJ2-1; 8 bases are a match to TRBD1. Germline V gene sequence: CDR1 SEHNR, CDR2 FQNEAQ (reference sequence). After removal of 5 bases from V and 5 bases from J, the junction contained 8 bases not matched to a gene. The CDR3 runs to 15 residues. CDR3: CASSPGQVLNNEQFF. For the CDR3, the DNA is TGTGCCAGCAGCCCGGGACAGGTCTTAAACAATGAGCAGTTCTTC.

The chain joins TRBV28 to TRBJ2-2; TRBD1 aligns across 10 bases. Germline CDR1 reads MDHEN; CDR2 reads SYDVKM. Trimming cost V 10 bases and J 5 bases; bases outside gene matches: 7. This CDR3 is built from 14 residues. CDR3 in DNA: TGTGCCACCCTCTGGGACAGGGGTACCGGGGAGCTGTTTTTT. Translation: CATLWDRGTGELFF.

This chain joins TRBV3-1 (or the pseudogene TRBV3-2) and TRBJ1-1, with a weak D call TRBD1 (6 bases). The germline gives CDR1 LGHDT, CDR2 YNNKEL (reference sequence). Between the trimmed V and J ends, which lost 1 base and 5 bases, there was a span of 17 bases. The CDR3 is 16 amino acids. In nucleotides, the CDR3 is TGTGCCAGCAGCCAAGGTTTGGGGTTCCAGGGGACTGAAGCTTTCTTT. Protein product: CASSQGLGFQGTEAFF.

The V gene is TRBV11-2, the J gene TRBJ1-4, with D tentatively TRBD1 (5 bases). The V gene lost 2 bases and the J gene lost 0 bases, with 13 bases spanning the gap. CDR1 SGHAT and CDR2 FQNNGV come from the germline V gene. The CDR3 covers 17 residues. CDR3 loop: CASSLMGTLATNEKLFF. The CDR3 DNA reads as TGTGCCAGCAGCTTAATGGGGACTTTGGCAACTAATGAAAAACTGTTTTTT.

CDR3 residues: CASSFYRVTSYGYTF. The CDR3 DNA reads as TGTGCCAGCAGTTTTTACAGGGTTACTTCCTATGGCTACACCTTC. The chain uses TRBV28 and TRBJ1-2, with D maybe TRBD1 (6 bases). The V gene's germline CDR1 is MDHEN and CDR2 SYDVKM. Trimming pared 3 bases from V and 4 bases from J, leaving 15 bases between. CDR3 length equals 15 residues.

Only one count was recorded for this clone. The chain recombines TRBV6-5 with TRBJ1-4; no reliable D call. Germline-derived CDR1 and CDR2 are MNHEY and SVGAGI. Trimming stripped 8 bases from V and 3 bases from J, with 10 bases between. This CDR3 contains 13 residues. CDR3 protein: CASAAMANEKLFF. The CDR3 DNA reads TGTGCCAGCGCGGCGATGGCTAATGAAAAACTGTTTTTT.

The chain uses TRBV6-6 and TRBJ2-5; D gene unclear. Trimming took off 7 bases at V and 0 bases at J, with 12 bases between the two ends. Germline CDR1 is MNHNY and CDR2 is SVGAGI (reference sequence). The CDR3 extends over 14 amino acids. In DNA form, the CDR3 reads TGTGCCAGCACCGCAGGAATGAACCAAGAGACCCAGTACTTC. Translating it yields CASTAGMNQETQYF.

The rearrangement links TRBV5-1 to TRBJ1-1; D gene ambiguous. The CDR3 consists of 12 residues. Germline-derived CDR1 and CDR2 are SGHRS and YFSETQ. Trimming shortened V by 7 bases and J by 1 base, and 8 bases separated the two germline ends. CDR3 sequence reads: CASSRGNTEAFF. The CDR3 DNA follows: TGCGCCAGCTCGCGGGGGAACACTGAAGCTTTCTTT.